This is a list of T cell receptor beta chains from one sample in a study of identical twins. In TCRdb, the 5' RACE reads were re-called with MiXCR into one record per CDR3 protein. The table shows under 250,000 distinct CDR3 sequences, with roughly 13% occurring only once. Separately, the same data were catalogued under a study of yellow fever vaccine responses in identical twins.

Sequencing was carried out using memory (CD45RO+) T cells sorted from blood. These receptors originate from a woman aged 18-29 years in good health. CDR3s include the opening cysteine and the closing phenylalanine or tryptophan.

v_gene: TRBV5-1; j_gene: TRBJ2-6; CDR3aa: CASSIGQYSGANVLTF
v_gene: TRBV9; j_gene: TRBJ2-2; CDR3aa: CASSASGANTGELFF
v_gene: TRBV29-1; j_gene: TRBJ1-1; CDR3aa: CSVEALGQGFAEAFF
v_gene: TRBV12-3/TRBV12-4; j_gene: TRBJ1-1; CDR3aa: CASSLTTSTEAFF
v_gene: TRBV7-2; j_gene: TRBJ1-2; CDR3aa: CASSFMTGSNYGYTF
v_gene: TRBV7-8; j_gene: TRBJ2-1; CDR3aa: CASSYRTEQFF
v_gene: TRBV6-6; j_gene: TRBJ1-5; CDR3aa: CASSSGGPQHF
v_gene: TRBV5-1; j_gene: TRBJ2-1; CDR3aa: CASSHGTGGASYNEQFF
v_gene: TRBV6-5; j_gene: TRBJ1-1; CDR3aa: CASSFGQGVTEAFF
v_gene: TRBV6-4; j_gene: TRBJ2-1; CDR3aa: CASSSGDTYNEQFF
v_gene: TRBV5-1; j_gene: TRBJ2-7; CDR3aa: CASSFVAGGAGSYAEQYF
v_gene: TRBV27; j_gene: TRBJ2-1; CDR3aa: CASSLVNRGPEYNEQFF
v_gene: TRBV28; j_gene: TRBJ2-7; CDR3aa: CASSPMYSYEQYF
v_gene: TRBV5-6; j_gene: TRBJ2-3; CDR3aa: CASRSSGRSRVPDTQYF
v_gene: TRBV15; j_gene: TRBJ1-4; CDR3aa: CATSRAGNEKLFF
v_gene: TRBV3-1; j_gene: TRBJ2-3; CDR3aa: CASSQALQGRGDTQYF
v_gene: TRBV5-1; j_gene: TRBJ2-1; CDR3aa: CASSLAQGHEQFF
v_gene: TRBV3-1; j_gene: TRBJ2-5; CDR3aa: CASRRAGETQYF
v_gene: TRBV5-1; j_gene: TRBJ1-2; CDR3aa: CASRLNGDYGYTF
v_gene: TRBV4-3; j_gene: TRBJ2-7; CDR3aa: CASSQDHLGQGYEQYF
v_gene: TRBV27; j_gene: TRBJ2-1; CDR3aa: CASSFFGGSEQFF
v_gene: TRBV7-6; j_gene: TRBJ2-2; CDR3aa: CASSTGLVGELFF
v_gene: TRBV2; j_gene: TRBJ2-5; CDR3aa: CASNVGTVQETQYF
v_gene: TRBV7-2; j_gene: TRBJ2-2; CDR3aa: CASSLVFTTGELFF
v_gene: TRBV7-8; j_gene: TRBJ1-2; CDR3aa: CASSIGQIYGYTF
v_gene: TRBV4-1; j_gene: TRBJ2-7; CDR3aa: CASSQGLPIGVAYEQYF
v_gene: TRBV28; j_gene: TRBJ2-1; CDR3aa: CASSFGTAQNEQFF
v_gene: TRBV15; j_gene: TRBJ1-4; CDR3aa: CATSRRAGATNEKLFF
v_gene: TRBV18; j_gene: TRBJ2-5; CDR3aa: CASSPPLAEETQYF
v_gene: TRBV3-1; j_gene: TRBJ2-1; CDR3aa: CASSQVSGHEQFF
v_gene: TRBV5-1; j_gene: TRBJ1-1; CDR3aa: CASSSGVMNTEAFF
v_gene: TRBV15; j_gene: TRBJ2-6; CDR3aa: CATSSNRVSGANVLTF
v_gene: TRBV2; j_gene: TRBJ2-1; CDR3aa: CASTREQGRGHEQFF